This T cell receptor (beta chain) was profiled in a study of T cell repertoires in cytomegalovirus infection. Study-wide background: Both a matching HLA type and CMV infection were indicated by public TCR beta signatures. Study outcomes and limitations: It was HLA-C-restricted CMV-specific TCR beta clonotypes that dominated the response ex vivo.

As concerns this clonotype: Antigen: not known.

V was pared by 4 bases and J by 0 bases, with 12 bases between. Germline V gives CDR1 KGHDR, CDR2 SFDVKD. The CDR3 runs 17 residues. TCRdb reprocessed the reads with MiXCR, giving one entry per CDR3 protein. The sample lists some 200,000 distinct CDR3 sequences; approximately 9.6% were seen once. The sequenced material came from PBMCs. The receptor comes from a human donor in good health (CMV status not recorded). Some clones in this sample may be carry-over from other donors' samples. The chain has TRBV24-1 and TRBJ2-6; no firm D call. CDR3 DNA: TGTGCCACCAGTGACCAGAGGATAGACTCTGGGGCCAACGTCCTGACTTTC. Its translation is CATSDQRIDSGANVLTF.